These T cell receptor beta chains were read from a single sample in a study of blood T cell repertoires in COVID-19. Assay: immunoSEQ multiplex PCR; the TCRdb copy retains only in-frame clones and omits some. The table records some 93,000 clones, roughly three quarters of them present only once. The material sequenced was peripheral blood. These receptors were taken from a human donor in a cohort sampled during active COVID-19. The CDR3 runs from the conserved cysteine through the conserved F or W. A D gene is named only where the DNA matches it firmly. A row's size may be missing; if present it is once, few, many or a size class.

TRBJ2-7 TRBV6-5 TRBD2 . TGTGCCAGCAGTCCGGGACTAGCGGTGGAGGGCGAGCAGTACTTC CASSPGLAVEGEQYF
TRBJ1-2 TRBV7-9 . . TGTGCCAGCAGCTTAGTCGAGCCCGATGGCTACACCTTC CASSLVEPDGYTF
TRBJ1-5 TRBV5-5 . . TGTGCCAGCAGCTTGCAGGGAACATATAGCAATCAGCCCCAGCATTTT CASSLQGTYSNQPQHF
TRBJ1-4 TRBV3-1/TRBV3-2 . . TGTGCCAGCAGCCGACTGGATCCAACTAATGAAAAACTGTTTTTT CASSRLDPTNEKLFF
TRBJ2-3 TRBV27 TRBD1 once TGTGCCAGCAGTTTATTGGATGTACAGGGGAACCCAGATACGCAGTATTTT CASSLLDVQGNPDTQYF
TRBJ2-3 TRBV7-6 TRBD2 . TGTGCCAGCAGCCTTGGGACTAGCGGGAGTGATACGCAGTATTTT CASSLGTSGSDTQYF
TRBJ2-1 TRBV13 . . TGTGCCAGCAGCTTAAATTTAATCTTAGGCGGGTCACTCTACAATGAGCAGTTCTTC CASSLNLILGGSLYNEQFF
TRBJ2-3 TRBV6-2/TRBV6-3 TRBD2 . TGTGCCAGCAGTTCAGCGGGGCTTTCAAATACGCAGTATTTT CASSSAGLSNTQYF
TRBJ2-5 TRBV7-2 TRBD2 . TGTGCCAGCAGCTTAGTTGGAGCGGGAGTAGGAGAGACCCAGTACTTC CASSLVGAGVGETQYF
TRBJ1-5 TRBV6-5 . few TGTGCCAGCATCCCCGCAGGGTCAGGACAGCCCCAGCATTTT CASIPAGSGQPQHF
TRBJ2-1 TRBV14 TRBD2 . TGTGCCAGCAGCCCCTTGGCGGGAGGTGACAATGAGCAGTTCTTC CASSPLAGGDNEQFF
TRBJ1-1 TRBV6-2/TRBV6-3 TRBD1 . TGTGCCAGCAGTTACCATAGGACAGGGGGGATTGGAACTGAAGCTTTCTTT CASSYHRTGGIGTEAFF
TRBJ1-5 TRBV27 . . TGTGCCAGCAGTGCAAATCAGGGGACCGGGCAGCCCCAGCATTTT CASSANQGTGQPQHF
TRBJ1-2 TRBV29-1 TRBD1 . TGCAGCGTTGAAGAGGGACAGGGGACCTATGGCTACACCTTC CSVEEGQGTYGYTF
TRBJ2-7 TRBV7-9 . few TGTGCCAGCAGCCCCTCGGTTGGCGAGCAGTACTTC CASSPSVGEQYF
TRBJ1-5 TRBV19 TRBD1 few TGTGCCAGTAGCCTGACGGGACAGTCTTTCCAGCCCCAGCATTTT CASSLTGQSFQPQHF
TRBJ2-7 TRBV5-1 TRBD2 . TGCGCCAGCAGAATTAGGTGGGGACTAGCGGAAACCTACGAGCAGTACTTC CASRIRWGLAETYEQYF
TRBJ2-2 TRBV5-1 TRBD1 few TGCGCCAGCACCGAGCGGCAGGGGGCCGGGGAGCTGTTTTTT CASTERQGAGELFF
TRBJ1-4 TRBV4-3 . . TGCGCCAGCAGCCAAGATGCTGGCAGGGTTTGGACTAATGAAAAACTGTTTTTT CASSQDAGRVWTNEKLFF
TRBJ2-1 TRBV18 TRBD1 . TGTGCCAGCTCACGACAGGGTTACAATGAGCAGTTCTTC CASSRQGYNEQFF
TRBJ1-2 TRBV5-4 . once TGTGCCAGCAGCTTGGGTCACAGGGTTAACTATGGCTACACCTTC CASSLGHRVNYGYTF
TRBJ1-1 TRBV5-4 TRBD1 once TGTGCCAGCAGCCAGACAGGGATTATGAACACTGAAGCTTTCTTT CASSQTGIMNTEAFF
TRBJ2-5 TRBV7-9 . . TGTGCCAGCAGCTTAGGCGACGGACAACAGACCCAGTACTTC CASSLGDGQQTQYF
TRBJ2-7 TRBV15 TRBD1 few TGTGCCACCAGCGTCTCAGGGGGATATTCCTACGAGCAGTACTTC CATSVSGGYSYEQYF
TRBJ1-2 TRBV7-9 TRBD1 few TGTGCCAGCAGCCTCGCAGGGACAGGGGGCTACTATGGCTACACCTTC CASSLAGTGGYYGYTF
TRBJ1-5 TRBV15 . few TGTGCCACCAGCAGAGGAGGCGGATTTGGGGACTATCAGCCCCAGCATTTT CATSRGGGFGDYQPQHF
TRBJ2-5 TRBV5-5 TRBD2 . TGTGCCAGCAGCTTGTTGAGCGGGAGGACCTCGGAGACCCAGTACTTC CASSLLSGRTSETQYF
TRBJ1-5 TRBV10-3 . few TGTGCCATCAGTGAAACAGGGAATCAGCCCCAGCATTTT CAISETGNQPQHF
TRBJ2-5 TRBV15 TRBD1 . TGTGCCACCAGCAGGGGGGCCAGGGGGCTGGCGGAGACCCAGTACTTC CATSRGARGLAETQYF
TRBJ1-2 TRBV3-1/TRBV3-2 TRBD1 . TGTGCCAGCAGCCAAGCAGGGACAGGGTCCTATGGCTACACCTTC CASSQAGTGSYGYTF
TRBJ1-5 TRBV6-1 . . TGTGCCAGCAGTGAAACGAGTCCTCAGCCCCAGCATTTT CASSETSPQPQHF
TRBJ2-7 TRBV6-5 TRBD2 . TGTGCCAGCAGTTACCTCCCCCGGACTAGCGGGGAGCAGTACTTC CASSYLPRTSGEQYF
TRBJ2-1 TRBV6-4 TRBD2 . TGTGCCAGCAGTGTACTCCCAGGACTAGCGGGAGAGAATGAGCAGTTCTTC CASSVLPGLAGENEQFF
TRBJ2-7 TRBV28 . . TGTGCCAGCAGTCCCCCCAGGGTCAACTACGAGCAGTACTTC CASSPPRVNYEQYF
TRBJ2-5 TRBV5-1 . . TGCGCCAGCAGCCTACCTGAGGTTGAGACCCAGTACTTC CASSLPEVETQYF
TRBJ2-7 TRBV5-6 . . TGTGCCAGCAGCCGGACCGGGATCTCCTACGAGCAGTACTTC CASSRTGISYEQYF
TRBJ2-1 TRBV2 TRBD2 . TGTGCCAGCAGTGGCCACGCGCAGCGGGGGAGCTCCTACAATGAGCAGTTCTTC CASSGHAQRGSSYNEQFF
TRBJ2-3 TRBV29-1 TRBD2 . TGCAGCGGCGGACTAGCGGGGCGGACAGATACGCAGTATTTT CSGGLAGRTDTQYF
TRBJ2-5 TRBV2 . . TGTGCCAGCAGCAGGACAGACCAAGAGACCCAGTACTTC CASSRTDQETQYF
TRBJ1-1 TRBV6-5 . . TGTGCCAGCTACAACCCTTATAGGGGGACTGAAGCTTTCTTT CASYNPYRGTEAFF
TRBJ2-7 TRBV28 TRBD2 . TGTGCCAGCAGTTTACCAGCGGGAGGCTCCTACGAGCAGTACTTC CASSLPAGGSYEQYF
TRBJ2-2 TRBV5-6 . . TGTGCCAGCAGCCCGCCCCCAGGGGCCAGGAGCACCGGGGAGCTGTTTTTT CASSPPPGARSTGELFF
TRBJ2-1 TRBV3-1/TRBV3-2 . . TGTGCCAGCAGCCACAGGGGTTTCTACAATGAGCAGTTCTTC CASSHRGFYNEQFF
TRBJ1-2 TRBV6-5 . once TGTGCCAGCAGTTACTCGTCTGAGCCCTATGGCTACACCTTC CASSYSSEPYGYTF
TRBJ1-6 TRBV30 . . TGTGCCTGGAGTGGGGGGGGCCCGGGTTCACCCCTCCACTTT CAWSGGGPGSPLHF
TRBJ2-5 TRBV7-3 TRBD2 . TGTGCCAGCAGCTTAAGGTCAGCGGGAGGAGAGACCCAGTACTTC CASSLRSAGGETQYF
TRBJ2-3 TRBV14 . . TGTGCCAGCAGCCGGGGCGTTACCACCACAGATACGCAGTATTTT CASSRGVTTTDTQYF
TRBJ2-2 TRBV6-1 . few TGTGCCAGCAGTGAAATCGGGGACACCGGGGAGCTGTTTTTT CASSEIGDTGELFF
TRBJ2-2 TRBV19 . . TGTGCCAGTAGACTCTCCGGGGAGCTGTTTTTT CASRLSGELFF
TRBJ2-3 TRBV28 TRBD1 . TGTGCCACCATCTCCTCCACAGGGGGCTTGACAGATACGCAGTATTTT CATISSTGGLTDTQYF
TRBJ2-1 TRBV11-2 TRBD2 . TGTGCCAGCAGCCCAGAACTAGCGGCTATTAGACATGAGCAGTTCTTC CASSPELAAIRHEQFF
TRBJ1-5 TRBV28 . . TGTGCCAGCAGTCAAGTATCGGGGGGCAGGCAGCCCCAGCATTTT CASSQVSGGRQPQHF
TRBJ2-6 TRBV14 . once TGTGCCAGCAGCCTACAACAGGCTGGGGCCAACGTCCTGACTTTC CASSLQQAGANVLTF